This T cell receptor (beta chain) was found in a study of CD8 T cells in ankylosing spondylitis. Study conclusions and caveats: Earlier reports found some motif variants in synovial fluid and blood in reactive arthritis. Ankylosing spondylitis blood appeared to carry a characteristic TCR beta motif of roughly eight highly homologous variants.

The table lists this clonotype with a few counts. The antigen remains undetermined. The CDR3 runs 15 residues. The V and J ends lost 5 bases and 0 bases, in that order; junction bases with no gene match: 5. Germline V gives CDR1 SGHDN, CDR2 FVKESK. TCRdb re-called the 5' RACE reads with MiXCR, one entry per CDR3 protein. This sample yields a few hundred thousand distinct CDR3 sequences, of which around 8% are seen a single time; roughly 15% belongs to the top ten. The sequenced sample was blood, either unsorted or a sorted T cell fraction (not recorded which). The origin of this receptor is a male donor with ankylosing spondylitis. The chain couples TRBV14 to TRBJ2-7; 9 nucleotides line up with TRBD1. CDR3: CASSYGTGSSYEQYF. CDR3 DNA: TGTGCCAGCAGCTATGGGACAGGGAGCTCCTACGAGCAGTACTTC. The complete variable domain, with remaining parts taken from reference TRBV14 and TRBJ2-7, reads EAGVTQFPSHSVIEKGQTVTLRCDPISGHDNLYWYRRVMGKEIKFLLHFVKESKQDESGMPNNRFLAERTGGTYSTLKVQPAELEDSGVYFCASSYGTGSSYEQYFGPGTRLTVT.